The 26 T cell receptor beta chains presented below share a single source sample, sequenced in a study of vaccination and CD4 T cells after COVID-19. Treatment of the sample: roughly 10-day PBMC culture with coronavirus spike peptide pools or control peptides (ViraFEST assay). Antigens for these TCRs are unknown. Cultured CD4+ T cell DNA was sequenced using the Oncomine TCR Beta short-read assay. TCRdb re-derived calls from the PCR reads in MiXCR, one entry per CDR3 protein. The table has tens of thousands of distinct CDR3 sequences, around three fifths seen once; the top ten hold approximately 7.8%. The material sequenced was CD4+ T cells from blood, cultured in vitro. These receptors were taken from a human donor who had recovered from COVID-19.

The rearrangement uses TRBV12-3 or TRBV12-4 and TRBJ2-7; the D gene is possibly TRBD2 (5 bases). Trimming removed 6 bases from V and 3 bases from J, with 12 bases in between. The CDR3 runs to 13 residues. In DNA, the CDR3 is TGTGCCAGCAGCCTCAACGGGATCTACGAGCAGTACTTC. Translating it yields CASSLNGIYEQYF.

A single count supports this clonotype. The chain employs TRBV28 and TRBJ1-5, with D unclear. The germline V and J ends were trimmed by 6 bases and 0 bases, with 12 bases remaining between them. The CDR3 has 15 residues. Per the germline V gene, CDR1 is MDHEN and CDR2 is SYDVKM. CDR3 DNA sequence: TGTGCCAGCAGATTGTCCGTGATTAGCAATCAGCCCCAGCATTTT. It is translated as CASRLSVISNQPQHF.

The chain carries TRBV19 and TRBJ2-6, with 8 bases fitting TRBD1. The germline V gene has CDR1 LNHDA and CDR2 SQIVND (reference sequence). This CDR3 spans 17 amino acids. V dropped 3 bases and J dropped 0; count of bases not matched to a gene: 4. The CDR3 DNA is TGTGCCAGTAGTATCGGACAGGGATCCTCTGGGGCCAACGTCCTGACTTTC. Translation: CASSIGQGSSGANVLTF.

This clonotype was recorded a few times. This rearrangement joins TRBV7-3 to TRBJ2-7; D is uncertain. CDR1 is SGHTA, CDR2 FQGTGA, per germline. The CDR3 is made up of 15 amino acids. V was clipped by 5 bases and J by 4 bases, with 18 bases between them. CDR3 nucleotides: TGTGCCAGCAGCAGAACCCCCCACGCGCTTTACGAGCAGTACTTC. Translated: CASSRTPHALYEQYF.

The V gene is TRBV24-1, the J gene TRBJ2-4; D perhaps matches TRBD1 (5 bases). Per germline, CDR1 KGHDR and CDR2 SFDVKD. This CDR3 is 14 amino acids long. The V end was cut by 5 bases, the J end by 8 bases, with 15 bases between. The CDR3 DNA reads as TGTGCCACCAGTGGTGACAGTTGGTCTGACATTCAGTACTTC. Translating it yields CATSGDSWSDIQYF.

This clonotype was seen once. The CDR3 does not end in the conserved phenylalanine or tryptophan, so this is likely a read error. The chain couples TRBV7-2 to TRBJ2-1, with no clear D. Germline CDR1 and CDR2: SGHTA and FQGNSA. The CDR3 runs 14 residues. The CDR3 DNA sequence: TGCGCCAGCAGCCAAGTAGGGCACTTCGGGGAGCAGTTCTTG. Its protein is CASSQVGHFGEQFL.

The chain carries TRBV11-2 and TRBJ2-5; 8 positions agree with TRBD2. The CDR3 consists of 16 residues. In germline, CDR1 is SGHAT, CDR2 FQNNGV. V was clipped by 1 base and J by 12 bases; unmatched bases: 16. CDR3 residues: CASSLAHLRAGGRKYF. For the CDR3, the DNA is TGTGCCAGCAGCTTAGCCCACCTCCGGGCGGGGGGACGGAAGTACTTC.

This clonotype appeared a few times. The chain links TRBV7-9 to TRBJ1-1; D is possibly TRBD1 (6 bases). This CDR3 region has 14 residues. Germline loops: CDR1 SEHNR, CDR2 FQNEAQ (reference sequence). Trimming cost V 1 base and J 1 base, with 7 bases left between them. CDR3 sequence reads: CASSLGQANTEAFF. In DNA, the CDR3 is TGTGCCAGCAGCTTAGGACAGGCGAACACTGAAGCTTTCTTT.

The chain recombines TRBV10-1 with TRBJ1-2, with D tentatively TRBD1 (5 bases). Trimming shortened V by 6 bases and J by 4 bases, and 15 bases separated the two germline ends. Germline V gives CDR1 WNHNN, CDR2 SYGVQD (reference sequence). The CDR3 is 14 residues long. The CDR3 sequence is CASSGTQSPYGYTF. In DNA, the CDR3 is TGCGCCAGCAGCGGGACGCAGTCCCCCTATGGCTACACCTTC.

This chain links TRBV11-2 with TRBJ2-5; D remains ambiguous. Trimming cost V 0 bases and J 9 bases, with 11 bases left between them. Germline V gene lookup returns CDR1 SGHAT and CDR2 FQNNGV. The CDR3 spans 13 residues. CDR3 region: CASSLDQKLAQYF. The CDR3 DNA is TGTGCCAGCAGCTTAGATCAAAAGTTGGCCCAGTACTTC. Drawing the rest from reference TRBV11-2 and TRBJ2-5, the complete variable domain is EAGVAQSPRYKIIEKRQSVAFWCNPISGHATLYWYQQILGQGPKLLIQFQNNGVVDDSQLPKDRFSAERLKGVDSTLKIQPAKLEDSAVYLCASSLDQKLAQYFGPGTRLLVL.

This clonotype was detected only a few times. This sequence joins TRBV15 and TRBJ1-1; the D is unclear. The CDR3 spans 13 residues. CDR1 is LNHNV and CDR2 is YYDKDF in the germline V gene (reference sequence). Trimming cost V 5 bases and J 0 bases, with 7 bases left between them. The CDR3 coding sequence is TGTGCCACCAGCGGCAGACTGAACACTGAAGCTTTCTTT. Protein: CATSGRLNTEAFF.

J is TRBJ1-2 and V is TRBV29-1; maybe TRBD1 (5 bases). CDR3 size: 14 residues. Trimming took off 6 bases at V and 1 base at J, with 15 bases between the two ends. The germline CDR1 and CDR2 sequences are SQVTM and ANQGSEA. CDR3: CSVAAGPSNYGYTF. CDR3 DNA sequence: TGCAGCGTCGCTGCGGGACCCAGTAACTATGGCTACACCTTC.

This clonotype was found a few times. The chain carries TRBV7-6 and TRBJ2-2, with 7 bases lining up with TRBD1. CDR1 and CDR2 (germline): SGHVS, FNYEAQ. The CDR3 sequence is 16 residues long. J lost 6 bases, V lost 1 base, and 8 bases had no gene match. The CDR3 spells CASSLERGRYPGELFF. The CDR3 nucleotides read TGTGCCAGCAGCTTAGAGAGGGGGCGGTACCCCGGGGAGCTGTTTTTT. The full variable domain, its missing parts supplied by reference TRBV7-6 and TRBJ2-2, is GAGVSQSPRYKVTKRGQDVALRCDPISGHVSLYWYRQALGQGPEFLTYFNYEAQQDKSGLPNDRFSAERPEGSISTLTIQRTEQRDSAMYRCASSLERGRYPGELFFGEGSRLTVL.

This clonotype was observed once. The V and J genes are TRBV19 and TRBJ1-5; D may be TRBD1 (5 bases). The V end was cut by 6 bases, the J end by 4 bases, with 10 bases between. CDR1 and CDR2 from the germline V gene are LNHDA and SQIVND (reference sequence). This CDR3 has 13 amino acids. CDR3 sequence: CASRGGANQPQHF. The CDR3 DNA follows: TGTGCCAGTAGAGGAGGGGCAAATCAGCCCCAGCATTTT.

The genes are TRBV6-1 and TRBJ1-1; D possibly corresponds to TRBD1 (6 bases). CDR1 and CDR2 from the germline V gene are MNHNS and SASEGT. V was clipped by 8 bases and J by 0 bases, with 10 bases between them. This CDR3 has 13 residues. CDR3 sequence: CASLGAVNTEAFF. The CDR3 coding sequence is TGTGCCAGCCTGGGGGCCGTGAACACTGAAGCTTTCTTT.

This clonotype was seen a handful of times. The chain employs TRBV30 and TRBJ1-6; D is possibly TRBD1 (6 bases). The CDR3 has 17 residues. Germline-derived CDR1 and CDR2 are GTSNPN and SVGIG (reference sequence). V was pared by 2 bases and J by 2 bases, with 16 bases between. The CDR3 here is CAWSRGGGGTYNSPLHF. The CDR3 DNA reads as TGTGCCTGGAGTAGAGGGGGGGGAGGCACCTATAATTCACCCCTCCACTTT.

The chain recombines TRBV7-6 with TRBJ2-5; D call uncertain. V was shortened by 4 bases and J by 7 bases, with 22 bases between the two germline ends. The CDR3 is made up of 16 amino acids. Germline CDR1 SGHVS, CDR2 FNYEAQ. CDR3 region: CASSSSPPGLPGTQYF. CDR3 bases: TGTGCCAGCAGCTCCTCCCCACCCGGCCTCCCGGGGACCCAGTACTTC. Filled out from reference TRBV7-6 and TRBJ2-5, the complete variable domain reads GAGVSQSPRYKVTKRGQDVALRCDPISGHVSLYWYRQALGQGPEFLTYFNYEAQQDKSGLPNDRFSAERPEGSISTLTIQRTEQRDSAMYRCASSSSPPGLPGTQYFGPGTRLLVL.

This clonotype was found once. At one boundary the junction diverges from the germline segment, which might be a read error. This sequence joins TRBV7-9 and TRBJ1-2; unclear D gene. Germline CDR1 is SEHNR and CDR2 is FQNEAQ (reference sequence). This CDR3 spans 13 amino acids. This CDR3 reads CASSLNGDYGYTF. CDR3 nucleotides: TGCGCCAGCAGCTTGAATGGGGACTATGGCTACACCTTC.

CDR3 protein: CASSPQGSRYEQYF. The CDR3 coding sequence is TGTGCCAGCAGCCCACAGGGGTCAAGGTACGAGCAGTACTTC. The chain has TRBV7-2 and TRBJ2-7; TRBD1 matches at 7 bases. Trimming at V came to 5 bases and at J to 4 bases, leaving 8 bases not matched to a gene. The V gene's germline CDR1 is SGHTA and CDR2 FQGNSA. This CDR3 comprises 14 residues.

This clonotype was counted only a few times. The chain couples TRBV20-1 to TRBJ1-2, with a weak D call TRBD1 (5 bases). V was cut by 0 bases and J by 7 bases, with 9 bases left in between. In germline, CDR1 is DFQATT, CDR2 SNEGSKA (reference sequence). The CDR3 consists of 12 residues. CDR3 nucleotides: TGCAGTGCTAGAGATCCGGGGGTTGGCTACACCTTC. This encodes CSARDPGVGYTF.

In its sample, this clonotype was seen a few times. The gene calls are TRBV28 and TRBJ1-2; 8 bases fit TRBD1. Germline assignment: CDR1 MDHEN and CDR2 SYDVKM. This CDR3 is 16 amino acids long. V lost 3 bases to trimming and J lost 7 bases; unmatched junction nucleotides: 13. The CDR3 DNA reads TGTGCCAGCAGTTTTGGGGCAGGGGGCATTTGGCGTGGCTACACCTTC. Protein product: CASSFGAGGIWRGYTF.

This chain joins TRBV20-1 and TRBJ1-1, with D tentatively TRBD1 (6 bases). The CDR3 has 14 amino acids. In germline, CDR1 is DFQATT, CDR2 SNEGSKA (reference sequence). Trimming removed 1 base at V and 6 bases at J, with 15 bases between. The CDR3 here is CSARGKRGAPEAFF. CDR3 sequence (DNA): TGCAGTGCTAGAGGAAAACGGGGGGCCCCTGAAGCTTTCTTT.

This clonotype was seen more than once but under ten times. This sequence joins TRBV6-1 and TRBJ1-5; no clear D gene. Trimming stripped 6 bases from V and 2 bases from J, with 11 bases between. CDR3 length: 14 amino acids. The germline gives CDR1 MNHNS, CDR2 SASEGT. The CDR3 DNA follows: TGTGCCAGCAGGCGAGCAGATGGCAATCAGCCCCAGCATTTT. Its translation: CASRRADGNQPQHF.

V gene TRBV15 combines with J gene TRBJ2-2; TRBD2 matches at 9 bases. Germline values: CDR1 LNHNV, CDR2 YYDKDF (reference sequence). The CDR3 sequence is 17 residues long. Trimming at V came to 0 bases and at J to 7 bases, leaving 9 bases not matched to a gene. The CDR3 nucleotides read TGTGCCACCAGCAGAGACAAAGCCGGGACTAGCCGCGGGGAGCTGTTTTTT. Its protein product is CATSRDKAGTSRGELFF.

This rearrangement joins TRBV7-2 to TRBJ2-3; 12 nucleotides line up with TRBD2. After removal of 5 bases from V and 1 base from J, the junction contained 1 base not matched to a gene. Germline lookup yields CDR1 SGHTA and CDR2 FQGNSA. CDR3 length: 15 amino acids. The DNA for the CDR3 is TGTGCCAGCAGCCCTAGCGGGAGGGGCACAGATACGCAGTATTTT. This codes for CASSPSGRGTDTQYF.

J is TRBJ2-3 and V is TRBV27; TRBD2 is a possible D gene (5 bases). The length of the CDR3 is 14 residues. Looked up from germline, CDR1 is MNHEY and CDR2 is SMNVEV (reference sequence). V was trimmed by 6 bases and J by 6 bases, leaving 16 bases between them. Written as DNA, the CDR3 is TGTGCCAGCAGACCGGCCTCTCCGGGGGATACGCAGTATTTT. It yields the protein CASRPASPGDTQYF.